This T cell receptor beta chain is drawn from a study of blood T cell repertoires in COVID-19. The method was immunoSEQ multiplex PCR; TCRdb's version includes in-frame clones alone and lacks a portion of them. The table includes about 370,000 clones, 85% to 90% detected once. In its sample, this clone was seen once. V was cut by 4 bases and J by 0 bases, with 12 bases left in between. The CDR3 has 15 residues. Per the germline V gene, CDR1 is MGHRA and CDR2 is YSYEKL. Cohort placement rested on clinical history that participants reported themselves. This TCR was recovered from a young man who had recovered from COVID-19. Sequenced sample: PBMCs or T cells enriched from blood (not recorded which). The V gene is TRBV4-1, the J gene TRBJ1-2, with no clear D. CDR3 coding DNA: TGCGCCAGCAGCCCGCTGAAGGAGGCTAACTATGGCTACACCTTC. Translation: CASSPLKEANYGYTF.